The 16 T cell receptor beta chains in this list originate from one sample, sequenced in a study of cytomegalovirus exposure and HLA in healthy donors. 60 Vbeta and 13 Jbeta primers were used in PCR. Libraries were prepared by immunoSEQ multiplex PCR; TCRdb keeps only in-frame clonotypes and omits some of them. This sample yields under 250,000 clones, of which approximately 79% are seen a single time; 1.7% belongs to the top ten. Source material: PBMCs. The receptor set was obtained from a man aged 50 to 59 in good health and CMV-seronegative.

Points on this clone: Other nucleotide sequences from this sample produce the same CDR3. The chain uses TRBV28 and TRBJ2-7; a weak D match, TRBD1 (6 bases). This CDR3 spans 16 amino acids. Germline V gene data show CDR1 as MDHEN and CDR2 as SYDVKM. The V end lost 6 bases, the J end lost 5 bases, and 23 bases lay between the germline ends. This CDR3 reads CASSPIGRTDLDEQYF. Written as DNA, the CDR3 is TGTGCCAGCAGCCCCATCGGCAGGACAGATCTTGACGAGCAGTACTTC.

This rearrangement joins TRBV13 to TRBJ2-3; TRBD2 aligns across 7 bases. The CDR3 extends over 15 amino acids. V shed 2 bases, J shed 4 bases, and the junction held 6 bases outside the gene matches. Looked up from germline, CDR1 is PRHDT and CDR2 is FYEKMQ (reference sequence). Written as DNA, the CDR3 is TGTGCCAGCAGCTTAAGGGACTATTTTTCAGATACGCAGTATTTT. Encoded protein: CASSLRDYFSDTQYF.

This clone was found once. Other DNA variants within this sample encode the same CDR3. V is TRBV5-1 and J is TRBJ2-1; D is unclear. Trimming cost V 1 base and J 1 base, with 3 bases left between them. The CDR3 extends over 13 amino acids. Germline V gene data show CDR1 as SGHRS and CDR2 as YFSETQ. The CDR3 loop is CASSLSSYNEQFF. CDR3 coding DNA: TGCGCCAGCAGCTTGTCGTCCTACAATGAGCAGTTCTTC. Supplemented by reference TRBV5-1 and TRBJ2-1, the full variable domain reads KAGVTQTPRYLIKTRGQQVTLSCSPISGHRSVSWYQQTPGQGLQFLFEYFSETQRNKGNFPGRFSGRQFSNSRSEMNVSTLELGDSALYLCASSLSSYNEQFFGPGTRLTVL.

V is TRBV28 and J is TRBJ1-5, with TRBD1 matching over 9 bases. The CDR3 loop spans 20 amino acids. From germline, CDR1 is MDHEN and CDR2 SYDVKM. Trimming removed 3 bases from V and 1 base from J; junction bases left unmatched: 16. In DNA, the CDR3 is TGTGCCAGCAGTTTGACCGGGACAGGGAAATATTTTAGAAGCAATCAGCCCCAGCATTTT. Translated: CASSLTGTGKYFRSNQPQHF.

This chain links TRBV5-1 with TRBJ2-7; D gene ambiguous. The CDR3 has 13 amino acids. V was trimmed by 4 bases and J by 3 bases, leaving 11 bases between them. Per germline, CDR1 SGHRS and CDR2 YFSETQ. CDR3 DNA sequence: TGCGCCAGCAGCCGCTTGGGCGACTACGAGCAGTACTTC. Translation gives CASSRLGDYEQYF.

The DNA for the CDR3 is TGTGCCAGCAGTTTGGGCGGGAGGGATGAAAAACTGTTTTTT. Residues: CASSLGGRDEKLFF. This chain links TRBV28 with TRBJ1-4; D not certain. The CDR3 covers 14 residues. Trimming removed 3 bases from V and 6 bases from J, with 11 bases in between. The germline gives CDR1 MDHEN, CDR2 SYDVKM.

The chain links TRBV18 to TRBJ1-4, with 8 positions matching TRBD1. Trimming took 3 bases from V and 2 from J; bases not matched to a gene: 5. The CDR3 sequence is 16 residues long. Germline CDR1 and CDR2: KGHSH and LQKENI. CDR3 in amino acids: CASSPSQGATNEKLFF. The CDR3 DNA is TGTGCCAGCTCACCCTCCCAGGGGGCCACTAATGAAAAACTGTTTTTT.

This rearrangement joins TRBV7-9 to TRBJ2-3; a weak D match, TRBD2 (6 bases). V dropped 5 bases and J dropped 0 bases, with 12 bases sitting between them. The CDR3 is made up of 15 amino acids. Germline V gives CDR1 SEHNR, CDR2 FQNEAQ (reference sequence). The CDR3: CASSLSGTSTDTQYF. CDR3 DNA sequence: TGTGCCAGCAGCCTTTCCGGGACTAGCACAGATACGCAGTATTTT.

The chain combines TRBV28 with TRBJ2-3; 9 nucleotides match TRBD1. Germline V gene data show CDR1 as MDHEN and CDR2 as SYDVKM. CDR3 length: 14 amino acids. The ends lost 6 bases at V and 4 bases at J; junction bases unmatched: 5. The CDR3 loop is CASRLQGAADTQYF. Written as DNA, the CDR3 is TGTGCCAGCAGATTACAGGGGGCCGCAGATACGCAGTATTTT.

This sequence joins TRBV4-1 and TRBJ2-7, with TRBD2 matching 7 bases. V lost 1 base and J lost 4; bases outside the gene matches: 7. This CDR3 comprises 15 residues. Germline CDR1 reads MGHRA; CDR2 reads YSYEKL. CDR3 in DNA: TGCGCCAGCAGCCAAGTTGGAGGGGAGGGTTACGAGCAGTACTTC. Amino acid sequence: CASSQVGGEGYEQYF.

The rearrangement uses TRBV6-1 and TRBJ1-1, with 10 nucleotides matching TRBD1. The germline V gene encodes CDR1 MNHNS and CDR2 SASEGT. The ends lost 6 bases at V and 7 bases at J; junction bases unmatched: 5. The CDR3 consists of 13 residues. CDR3 region: CASSADRGIEAFF. CDR3 in DNA: TGTGCCAGCAGCGCGGACAGGGGGATTGAAGCTTTCTTT.

J is TRBJ1-1 and V is TRBV5-1, with D uncertain. Germline CDR1 and CDR2: SGHRS and YFSETQ. The CDR3 sequence is 13 residues long. With 1 base removed from V and 1 base from J, the gap between germline ends came to 5 bases. As DNA, the CDR3 is TGCGCCAGCAGCTTGAGACAGAACACTGAAGCTTTCTTT. It translates to CASSLRQNTEAFF.

The chain uses TRBV7-3 and TRBJ2-7, with TRBD2 identical over 8 bases. Germline CDR1 and CDR2: SGHTA and FQGTGA. V gave up 2 bases and J gave up 4 bases; unmatched junction bases: 4. The CDR3 runs to 14 residues. The DNA of the CDR3 is TGTGCCAGCAGCTTAGCAGCGGGGGCTTACGAGCAGTACTTC. This gives the protein CASSLAAGAYEQYF.

This chain connects TRBV6-4 to TRBJ1-1; D unclear. V dropped 6 bases and J dropped 0 bases, with 8 bases sitting between them. This CDR3 is 13 amino acids long. Germline values: CDR1 MRHNA, CDR2 SNTAGT. CDR3 amino acids: CASRSSLNTEAFF. As DNA, the CDR3 is TGTGCCAGCAGGTCTAGCTTGAACACTGAAGCTTTCTTT.

DNA of the CDR3: TGCGCCAGCAGCTTCCGGCCTACACTATTCAATGAGCAGTTCTTC. It codes for CASSFRPTLFNEQFF. This sequence joins TRBV5-1 and TRBJ2-1; unclear D gene. The CDR3 is 15 residues long. The germline CDR1 and CDR2 sequences are SGHRS and YFSETQ. Trimming took 2 bases from V and 6 from J, leaving 15 bases between them.

The rearrangement links TRBV6-1 to TRBJ1-1; D not certain. This CDR3 has 12 amino acids. The V end lost 0 bases, the J end lost 11 bases, and 10 bases lay between the germline ends. Germline-derived CDR1 and CDR2 are MNHNS and SASEGT. The DNA of the CDR3 is TGTGCCAGCAGTGAAGCTACCGCGAATGCTTTCTTT. As protein: CASSEATANAFF.